Here is one T cell receptor beta chain with its context. Together with a sample-barcoded 5' primer, a J-beta primer mix was included in a second PCR lasting roughly 6 to 12 cycles. TCRdb called the 5' RACE reads again in MiXCR, with one record for every CDR3 protein. The data hold 540,000 or so distinct CDR3 sequences, with less than 25% observed a single time. Germline loops: CDR1 DFQATT, CDR2 SNEGSKA (reference sequence). Losses at the gene ends were 0 bases for V and 6 bases for J; bases not matched to a gene: 11. The CDR3 runs 17 residues. This sample stems from a study of blood T cells in healthy people across ages. Study details: About one barcoded beta molecule was captured per two T cells (by template switching).

A further study also used this sample, focusing on T cells of mothers and their children. That publication notes: A few healthy Caucasian mothers served as donors, and their six children did as well. Overlap in related mother-child pairs always slightly exceeded unrelated pairs, never significantly.

The receptor's source is a boy between 5 and 17 years old in good health. The chain employs TRBV20-1 and TRBJ1-6; 7 nucleotides line up with TRBD1. Sequencing was performed on blood. CDR3 coding DNA: TGCAGTGCTAGAGACGACGGCAGGGGGTACGGTAATTCACCCCTCCACTTT. Translated: CSARDDGRGYGNSPLHF.